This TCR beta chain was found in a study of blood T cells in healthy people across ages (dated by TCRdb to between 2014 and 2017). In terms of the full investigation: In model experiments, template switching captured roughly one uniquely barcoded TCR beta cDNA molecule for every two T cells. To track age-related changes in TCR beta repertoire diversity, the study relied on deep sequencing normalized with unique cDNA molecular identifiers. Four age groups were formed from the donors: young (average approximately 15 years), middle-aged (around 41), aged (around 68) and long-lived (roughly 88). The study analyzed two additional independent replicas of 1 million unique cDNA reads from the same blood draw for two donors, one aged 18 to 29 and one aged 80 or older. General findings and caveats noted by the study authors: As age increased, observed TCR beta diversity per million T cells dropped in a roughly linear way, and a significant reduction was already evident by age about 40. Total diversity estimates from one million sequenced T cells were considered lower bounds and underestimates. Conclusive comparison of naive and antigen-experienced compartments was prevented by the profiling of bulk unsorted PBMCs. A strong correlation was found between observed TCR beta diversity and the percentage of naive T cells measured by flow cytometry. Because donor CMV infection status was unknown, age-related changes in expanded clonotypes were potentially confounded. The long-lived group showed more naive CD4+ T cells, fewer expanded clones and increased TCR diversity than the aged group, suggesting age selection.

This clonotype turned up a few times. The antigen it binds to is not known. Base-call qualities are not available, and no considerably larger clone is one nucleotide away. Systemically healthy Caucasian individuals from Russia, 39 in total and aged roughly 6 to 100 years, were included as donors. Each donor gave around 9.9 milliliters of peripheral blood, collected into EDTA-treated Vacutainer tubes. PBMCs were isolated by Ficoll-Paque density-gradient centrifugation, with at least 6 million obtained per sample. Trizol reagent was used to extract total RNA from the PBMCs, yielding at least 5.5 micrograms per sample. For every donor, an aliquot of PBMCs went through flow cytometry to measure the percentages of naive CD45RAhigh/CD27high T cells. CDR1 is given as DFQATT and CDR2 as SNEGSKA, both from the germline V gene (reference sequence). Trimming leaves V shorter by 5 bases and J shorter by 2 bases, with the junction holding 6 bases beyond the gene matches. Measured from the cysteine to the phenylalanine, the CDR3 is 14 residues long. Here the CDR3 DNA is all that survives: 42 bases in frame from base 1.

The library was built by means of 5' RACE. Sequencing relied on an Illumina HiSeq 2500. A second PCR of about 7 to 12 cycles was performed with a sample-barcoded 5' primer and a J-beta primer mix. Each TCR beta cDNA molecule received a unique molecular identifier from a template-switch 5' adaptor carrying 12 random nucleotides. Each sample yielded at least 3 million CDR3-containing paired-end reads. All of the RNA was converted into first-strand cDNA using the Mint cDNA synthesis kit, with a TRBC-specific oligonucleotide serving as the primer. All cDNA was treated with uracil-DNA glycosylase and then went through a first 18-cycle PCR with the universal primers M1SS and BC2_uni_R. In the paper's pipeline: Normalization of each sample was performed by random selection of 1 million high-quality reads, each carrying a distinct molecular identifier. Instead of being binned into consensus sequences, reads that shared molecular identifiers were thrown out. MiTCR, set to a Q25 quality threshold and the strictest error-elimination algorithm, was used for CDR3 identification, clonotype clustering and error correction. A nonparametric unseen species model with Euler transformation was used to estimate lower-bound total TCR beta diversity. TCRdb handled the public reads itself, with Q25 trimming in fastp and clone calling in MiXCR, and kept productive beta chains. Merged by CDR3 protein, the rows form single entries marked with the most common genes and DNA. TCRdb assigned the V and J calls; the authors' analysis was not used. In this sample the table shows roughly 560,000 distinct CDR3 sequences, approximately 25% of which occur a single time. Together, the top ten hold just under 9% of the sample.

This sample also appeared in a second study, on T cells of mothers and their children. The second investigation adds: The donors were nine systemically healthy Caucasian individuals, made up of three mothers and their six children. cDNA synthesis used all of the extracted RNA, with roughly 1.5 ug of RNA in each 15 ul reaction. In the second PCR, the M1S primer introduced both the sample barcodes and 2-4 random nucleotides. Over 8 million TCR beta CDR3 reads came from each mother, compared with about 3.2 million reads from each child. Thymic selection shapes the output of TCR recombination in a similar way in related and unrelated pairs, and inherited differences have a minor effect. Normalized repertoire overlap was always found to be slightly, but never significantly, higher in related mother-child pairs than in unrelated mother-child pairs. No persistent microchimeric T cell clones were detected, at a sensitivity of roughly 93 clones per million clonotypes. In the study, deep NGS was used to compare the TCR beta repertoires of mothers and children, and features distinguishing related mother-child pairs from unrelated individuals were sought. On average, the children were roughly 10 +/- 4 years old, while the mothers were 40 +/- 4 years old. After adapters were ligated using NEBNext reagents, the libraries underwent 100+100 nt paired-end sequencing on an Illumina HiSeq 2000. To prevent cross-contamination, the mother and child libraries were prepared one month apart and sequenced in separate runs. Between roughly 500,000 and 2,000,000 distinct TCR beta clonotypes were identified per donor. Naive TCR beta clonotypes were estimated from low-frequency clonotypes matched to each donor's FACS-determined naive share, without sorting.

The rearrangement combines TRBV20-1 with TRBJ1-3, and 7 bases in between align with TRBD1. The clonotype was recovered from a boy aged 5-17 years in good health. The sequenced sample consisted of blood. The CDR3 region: CSASEDRAGNTIYF. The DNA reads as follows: TGCAGTGCTTCCGAAGACAGGGCTGGAAACACCATATATTTT.